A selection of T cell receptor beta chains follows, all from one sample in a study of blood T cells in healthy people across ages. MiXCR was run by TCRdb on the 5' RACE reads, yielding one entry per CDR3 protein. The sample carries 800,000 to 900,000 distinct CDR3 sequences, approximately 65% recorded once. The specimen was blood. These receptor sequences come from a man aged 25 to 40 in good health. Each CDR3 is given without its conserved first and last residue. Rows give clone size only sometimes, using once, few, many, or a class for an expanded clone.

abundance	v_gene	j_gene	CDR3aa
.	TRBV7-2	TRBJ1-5	ASSLLPGEVSNQPQH
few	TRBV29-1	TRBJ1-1	SVEWDRGTEAF
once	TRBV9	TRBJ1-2	ASSVPGYGYT
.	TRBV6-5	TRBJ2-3	ASSYSGVRSSTDTQY
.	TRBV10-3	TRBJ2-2	ARSHTNTGELF
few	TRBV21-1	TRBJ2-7	VSGAGVTYEQY
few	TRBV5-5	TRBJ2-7	ASTPSGARGEQY
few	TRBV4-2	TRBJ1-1	ASSPHWVRTEAF
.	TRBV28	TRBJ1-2	ASSTNSDRGYT
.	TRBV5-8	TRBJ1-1	ASRAGGHMNTEAF
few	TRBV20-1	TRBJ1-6	SASVEVGSPLH
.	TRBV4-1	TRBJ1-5	ASSQETRWSNQPQH